Following are 15 T cell receptor beta chains from one sample sequenced in a study of Tregs in tolerant kidney transplant recipients. Repertoires were generated with immunoSEQ multiplex PCR, while TCRdb's copy carries only in-frame clones and drops some. This table has more than 30,000 clones, 82% appearing once. For these TCRs, the target antigens are not known. The sample consisted of Tregs from blood cultured with allogeneic cells. The receptor set was obtained from a human donor in good health.

The V call is TRBV5-4, the J call TRBJ2-5; no clear D. CDR1 SGHNT and CDR2 YYREEE come from the germline V gene (reference sequence). The CDR3 totals 14 residues. Deletions cut 1 base from V and 2 bases from J, with 9 bases between. CDR3 residues: CASSLNNRQETQYF. In DNA, the CDR3 is TGTGCCAGCAGCTTGAATAATAGACAAGAGACCCAGTACTTC.

As for this clone: The sample contains more than one DNA sequence encoding this CDR3. The chain couples TRBV5-1 to TRBJ2-3; the D gene is possibly TRBD1 (6 bases). The germline gives CDR1 SGHRS, CDR2 YFSETQ. This CDR3 has 13 residues. V shed 4 bases and J shed 5 bases, with 11 bases lying between them. The CDR3 DNA reads TGCGCCAGCAGCGGCCCCAGGGGAGATACGCAGTATTTT. Translated, it gives CASSGPRGDTQYF.

The chain is built from TRBV6-5 and TRBJ1-6; D may be TRBD1 (5 bases). Germline CDR1 MNHEY, CDR2 SVGAGI. The CDR3 totals 14 residues. V was cut by 10 bases and J by 3 bases, with 13 bases left in between. CDR3 in amino acids: CATRSQGYNSPLHF. CDR3 nucleotide sequence: TGTGCCACCCGGTCTCAGGGCTATAATTCACCCCTCCACTTT.

This CDR3 reads CASSLVGSNTGELFF. The DNA for the CDR3 is TGCGCCAGCAGCTTGGTGGGTTCAAACACCGGGGAGCTGTTTTTT. The genes are TRBV5-1 and TRBJ2-2; D ambiguous. Germline V CDR1 and CDR2: SGHRS, YFSETQ. V lost 0 bases, J lost 2 bases, and 8 bases lay in between. There are 15 residues in the CDR3.

This clone has a handful of counts. This sequence joins TRBV23-1 and TRBJ2-2, with a possible D match to TRBD2 (6 bases). TRBV23-1 is marked as an open reading frame, function uncertain. The CDR3 has 11 amino acids. Between the trimmed V and J ends, which lost 9 bases and 4 bases, there was a span of 6 bases. The CDR3 is CARGGTGELFF. DNA of the CDR3: TGCGCCAGGGGAGGCACCGGGGAGCTGTTTTTT.

The gene calls are TRBV7-9 and TRBJ1-2; maybe TRBD1 (5 bases). Per the germline V gene, CDR1 is SEHNR and CDR2 is FQNEAQ (reference sequence). Trimming shortened V by 1 base and J by 6 bases, and 9 bases separated the two germline ends. This CDR3 region has 13 residues. CDR3 sequence: CASSLVGGHGYTF. CDR3 in DNA: TGTGCCAGCAGCTTAGTTGGGGGACATGGCTACACCTTC. Supplemented by reference TRBV7-9 and TRBJ1-2, the full variable domain reads DTGVSQNPRHKITKRGQNVTFRCDPISEHNRLYWYRQTLGQGPEFLTYFQNEAQLEKSRLLSDRFSAERPKGSFSTLEIQRTEQGDSAMYLCASSLVGGHGYTFGSGTRLTVV.

V is TRBV29-1 and J is TRBJ1-2, with D uncertain. With 3 bases removed from V and 5 bases from J, the gap between germline ends came to 7 bases. The CDR3 runs to 11 residues. Germline CDR1 and CDR2: SQVTM and ANQGSEA. The DNA of the CDR3 is TGCAGCGTTGAGGTGGGGTATGGCTACACCTTC. Protein: CSVEVGYGYTF.

The table lists this clone with a few counts. The chain has TRBV6-5 and TRBJ1-6; TRBD1 matches at 8 bases. The CDR3 is 15 amino acids. Unmatched junction bases numbered 9, after V lost 6 bases and J lost 8 bases. CDR1 is MNHEY and CDR2 is SVGAGI in the germline V gene. Written as DNA, the CDR3 is TGTGCCAGCAGCCCCCCGGGACAGGATTATTCACCCCTCCACTTT. Translating gives CASSPPGQDYSPLHF.

This chain uses TRBV20-1 with TRBJ2-4; unclear D gene. The V gene's germline CDR1 is DFQATT and CDR2 SNEGSKA (reference sequence). The CDR3 length is 11 residues. Trimming cost V 3 bases and J 7 bases, with 7 bases left between them. Here the CDR3 reads CSARVVNIQYF. The CDR3 bases are TGCAGTGCTAGGGTAGTTAACATTCAGTACTTC.

The chain employs TRBV6-1 and TRBJ2-2, with D possibly TRBD2 on 6 matching bases. Germline V lookup: CDR1 MNHNS, CDR2 SASEGT. The germline V and J ends were trimmed by 7 bases and 7 bases, with 19 bases remaining between them. The CDR3 runs to 15 residues. CDR3 protein: CASNPGGSRNGELFF. The CDR3 bases are TGTGCCAGCAATCCTGGGGGGAGTCGGAACGGGGAGCTGTTTTTT.

CDR3 sequence (DNA): TGTGCCACCAGATCGGTAGGGCCCCAGCATTTT. It is translated as CATRSVGPQHF. The V and J genes are TRBV6-1 and TRBJ1-5, with D hard to call. Trimming took off 10 bases at V and 9 bases at J, with 13 bases between the two ends. This CDR3 is 11 amino acids long. Germline CDR1 reads MNHNS; CDR2 reads SASEGT.

The chain links TRBV6-5 to TRBJ2-7, with unresolved D. CDR1 is MNHEY and CDR2 is SVGAGI in the germline V gene. V was pared by 0 bases and J by 9 bases, with 12 bases between. The CDR3 is made up of 13 amino acids. The CDR3 loop is CASSYSRLAWQYF. The CDR3 DNA sequence: TGTGCCAGCAGTTACTCTAGACTCGCTTGGCAGTACTTC.

This clone was counted a single time. J is TRBJ2-2 and V is TRBV12-5; 11 bases are a match to TRBD2. Germline V CDR1 and CDR2: LGHNT, FRNRAP. J was trimmed by 6 bases and V by 5 bases; bases with no gene match: 11. This CDR3 is 17 amino acids long. In DNA, the CDR3 is TGTGCTAGTGGTACAGCACTAGCGGGGGTTCGGGCCGGGGAGCTGTTTTTT. This sequence encodes CASGTALAGVRAGELFF.

V usage is TRBV4-3 and J usage is TRBJ1-4, with D maybe TRBD1 (6 bases). The germline V gene has CDR1 LGHNA and CDR2 YSLEER. The V end lost 4 bases, the J end lost 4 bases, and 25 bases lay between the germline ends. The CDR3 length is 19 residues. CDR3 loop: CASSPQGPFGVGGNEKLFF. CDR3 DNA sequence: TGCGCCAGCAGCCCCCAAGGGCCCTTTGGTGTAGGGGGTAATGAAAAACTGTTTTTT.

The chain links TRBV5-1 to TRBJ2-7; a possible D gene is TRBD1 (5 bases). V was trimmed by 4 bases and J by 3 bases, leaving 14 bases between them. The CDR3 is 14 residues long. Germline V gives CDR1 SGHRS, CDR2 YFSETQ. The CDR3 protein is CASSLQAGHYEQYF. As DNA, the CDR3 is TGCGCCAGCAGCCTTCAAGCAGGACACTACGAGCAGTACTTC.